These 29 T cell receptor beta chains were all obtained from the same sample, sequenced in a study of blood T cell repertoires in COVID-19. Using immunoSEQ multiplex PCR, the repertoire was profiled, and TCRdb retains in-frame clones only, with some absent. Of roughly 380,000 clones listed, over 85% were seen once; the top ten hold 3% to 4%. What was sequenced was peripheral blood. These TCRs come from a woman in her sixties or seventies with COVID-19, enrolled during active disease.

This chain links TRBV30 with TRBJ2-1; D call uncertain. This CDR3 comprises 14 residues. V dropped 4 bases and J dropped 0 bases, with 10 bases sitting between them. Germline V gene data show CDR1 as GTSNPN and CDR2 as SVGIG (reference sequence). The CDR3 is CAWTRRSSYNEQFF. The CDR3 DNA follows: TGTGCCTGGACGCGGCGCTCCTCCTACAATGAGCAGTTCTTC.

The chain uses TRBV10-3 and TRBJ2-2; 11 bases are shared with TRBD1. Losses at the gene ends were 10 bases for V and 6 bases for J; bases not matched to a gene: 10. This CDR3 comprises 15 residues. CDR1 and CDR2 (germline): ENHRY, SYGVKD. The CDR3 DNA follows: TGTGCCACCTCCGAGGACAGGGGGCGATCCGGGGAGCTGTTTTTT. Translation: CATSEDRGRSGELFF.

This chain connects TRBV7-3 to TRBJ1-1; the D gene is possibly TRBD1 (5 bases). CDR3 length equals 13 residues. Germline V gives CDR1 SGHTA, CDR2 FQGTGA. Trimming stripped 5 bases from V and 3 bases from J, with 10 bases between. The CDR3 DNA reads as TGTGCCAGCAGCACTGACAGACACACTGAAGCTTTCTTT. As protein: CASSTDRHTEAFF.

This clone showed up just a few times. The rearrangement uses TRBV27 and TRBJ1-2; 10 bases are shared with TRBD1. This CDR3 has 12 residues. CDR1 is MNHEY and CDR2 is SMNVEV in the germline V gene (reference sequence). With V trimmed by 10 bases and J by 8 bases, 7 bases remained unmatched. The CDR3 loop is CATRQGAEGYTF. The DNA of the CDR3 is TGTGCCACCCGACAGGGGGCAGAGGGCTACACCTTC.

The chain combines TRBV6-1 with TRBJ1-4, with TRBD1 as a possible D gene (5 bases). Trimming took 0 bases from V and 8 from J, leaving 13 bases between them. The CDR3 is 15 amino acids. Germline V gene data show CDR1 as MNHNS and CDR2 as SASEGT. The CDR3 nucleotides read TGTGCCAGCAGTGAAGCTGGATCCCGGGGGGAAAAACTGTTTTTT. Translating gives CASSEAGSRGEKLFF.

This clone has just one count. The chain joins TRBV19 to TRBJ1-3; no firm D call. The V end lost 2 bases, the J end lost 0 bases, and 8 bases lay between the germline ends. The CDR3 has 15 amino acids. Germline V gene lookup returns CDR1 LNHDA and CDR2 SQIVND (reference sequence). CDR3 bases: TGTGCCAGTAGTATAAAGCACTCCTCTGGAAACACCATATATTTT. Its protein product is CASSIKHSSGNTIYF.

The rearrangement links TRBV5-4 to TRBJ1-1; D may be TRBD1 (6 bases). The CDR3 is made up of 13 amino acids. Trimming took off 4 bases at V and 1 base at J, with 8 bases between the two ends. CDR1 is SGHNT and CDR2 is YYREEE in the germline V gene (reference sequence). CDR3 sequence: CASSPQGNTEAFF. Written as DNA, the CDR3 is TGTGCCAGCAGCCCACAGGGGAACACTGAAGCTTTCTTT.

The V gene is TRBV4-1, the J gene TRBJ1-4; TRBD1 is a possible D gene (6 bases). CDR3 size: 16 residues. Germline lookup yields CDR1 MGHRA and CDR2 YSYEKL. V lost 4 bases, J lost 0 bases, and 12 bases lay in between. The CDR3 DNA follows: TGCGCCAGCAGCCGCGGAAACAGGGCAACTAATGAAAAACTGTTTTTT. It yields the protein CASSRGNRATNEKLFF.

This chain uses TRBV30 with TRBJ1-6, with D possibly TRBD1 on 5 matching bases. The V end lost 0 bases, the J end lost 6 bases, and 12 bases lay between the germline ends. Germline V lookup: CDR1 GTSNPN, CDR2 SVGIG (reference sequence). The CDR3 extends over 15 amino acids. The chain's CDR3 is CAWSVGGLSNSPLHF. Here the CDR3 DNA reads TGTGCCTGGAGTGTTGGGGGACTTTCTAATTCACCCCTCCACTTT.

V usage is TRBV7-9 and J usage is TRBJ1-2; TRBD1 agrees at 7 bases. V trimming: 3 bases; J trimming: 4 bases; junction bases outside the gene matches: 8. This CDR3 is 15 amino acids long. Germline V gene lookup returns CDR1 SEHNR and CDR2 FQNEAQ (reference sequence). CDR3: CASSLLQGKIYGYTF. Here the CDR3 DNA reads TGTGCCAGCAGCTTGCTACAGGGGAAGATCTATGGCTACACCTTC. Using reference TRBV7-9 and TRBJ1-2 for the parts outside the CDR3, the full variable domain is DTGVSQNPRHKITKRGQNVTFRCDPISEHNRLYWYRQTLGQGPEFLTYFQNEAQLEKSRLLSDRFSAERPKGSFSTLEIQRTEQGDSAMYLCASSLLQGKIYGYTFGSGTRLTVV.

The genes are TRBV5-1 and TRBJ1-5, with 8 bases lining up with TRBD1. The CDR3 has 15 amino acids. The J segment lost 3 bases and the V segment lost 4 bases, leaving 6 bases of the junction unmatched. The germline V gene encodes CDR1 SGHRS and CDR2 YFSETQ. As DNA, the CDR3 is TGCGCCAGCAGCCAGACAGGGGCCTTCAATCAGCCCCAGCATTTT. It translates to CASSQTGAFNQPQHF. The whole variable domain, filled in from reference TRBV5-1 and TRBJ1-5, reads KAGVTQTPRYLIKTRGQQVTLSCSPISGHRSVSWYQQTPGQGLQFLFEYFSETQRNKGNFPGRFSGRQFSNSRSEMNVSTLELGDSALYLCASSQTGAFNQPQHFGDGTRLSIL.

The chain carries TRBV5-4 and TRBJ2-3, with 9 bases aligning to TRBD2. This CDR3 is built from 16 residues. Germline CDR1 reads SGHNT; CDR2 reads YYREEE (reference sequence). The V segment lost 1 base and the J segment 1 base; nucleotides outside the gene matches: 4. Here the CDR3 reads CASSLRAGGRTDTQYF. The CDR3, as DNA: TGTGCCAGCAGCTTGAGAGCGGGGGGCCGCACAGATACGCAGTATTTT.

As to this clone: At one end the junction does not follow the germline gene, possibly because of a read error. The chain combines TRBV6-6 with TRBJ2-5; D is uncertain. The CDR3 covers 13 residues. Germline assignment: CDR1 MNHNY and CDR2 SVGAGI (reference sequence). CDR3 nucleotides: TGTGCCAGCAGCCCCGGGTCTCAAGATACCCAGTACTTC. It codes for CASSPGSQDTQYF.

This clone was detected once. Other DNA sequences in this sample translate to the same CDR3. This CDR3 is CASSRDRDSPLHF. The CDR3 DNA reads as TGTGCCAGCAGTCGGGACAGAGATTCACCCCTCCACTTT. This chain links TRBV3-1 (or the pseudogene TRBV3-2) with TRBJ1-6; 7 nucleotides line up with TRBD1. Germline CDR1 is LGHDT and CDR2 is YNNKEL (reference sequence). Losses at the gene ends were 6 bases for V and 8 bases for J; bases not matched to a gene: 4. This CDR3 spans 13 amino acids.

In this sample, this clone turned up once. The V call is TRBV6-5, the J call TRBJ1-1, with D hard to call. Germline V gene sequence: CDR1 MNHEY, CDR2 SVGAGI. The CDR3 extends over 15 amino acids. V gave up 8 bases and J gave up 1 base, with 17 bases separating them. The CDR3 DNA sequence: TGTGCCAGCCCCGGAGGGTCTTGGGAGAACACTGAAGCTTTCTTT. Amino acid sequence: CASPGGSWENTEAFF.

This clone was observed once. The rearrangement links TRBV7-3 to TRBJ1-2; 8 bases match TRBD1. The CDR3 runs 14 residues. V was pared by 1 base and J by 6 bases, with 4 bases of the junction left unmatched. The V gene's germline CDR1 is SGHTA and CDR2 FQGTGA. Here the CDR3 reads CASSLIPTGDGYTF. The CDR3 nucleotides are TGTGCCAGCAGCTTAATCCCGACAGGGGATGGCTACACCTTC.

The rearrangement joins TRBV4-1 to TRBJ1-3, with 7 bases lining up with TRBD1. Germline V lookup: CDR1 MGHRA, CDR2 YSYEKL. The length of the CDR3 is 16 residues. Trimming cost V 3 bases and J 7 bases; bases outside gene matches: 12. The CDR3 coding sequence is TGCGCCAGCAGCCAGGGGGCTACAGGGGCTCGGAACACCATATATTTT. Residues: CASSQGATGARNTIYF.

V is TRBV10-3 and J is TRBJ1-1; 8 nucleotides line up with TRBD1. In germline, CDR1 is ENHRY, CDR2 SYGVKD. J was trimmed by 8 bases and V by 8 bases; bases with no gene match: 7. This CDR3 region has 12 residues. The CDR3 loop reads CAIGQGAPEAFF. The CDR3 nucleotides are TGTGCCATCGGACAGGGAGCCCCCGAAGCTTTCTTT.

This clone was picked up one time. The genes are TRBV2 and TRBJ1-1, with D hard to call. CDR1 and CDR2 from the germline V gene are SNHLY and FYNNEI. The CDR3 contains 13 residues. V lost 8 bases and J lost 0, with 10 bases in between. The CDR3 nucleotides are TGTGCCAGCCAAGGAGGTCTGAACACTGAAGCTTTCTTT. It is translated as CASQGGLNTEAFF.

About this clone itself: The same CDR3 also results from other DNA sequences found in this sample. Here the CDR3 reads CASSQTDREAFF. The CDR3 bases are TGTGCCAGCAGCCAAACAGACAGGGAGGCTTTCTTT. This chain joins TRBV3-1 (or the pseudogene TRBV3-2) and TRBJ1-1; TRBD1 matches 7 bases. V lost 2 bases and J lost 11; bases outside the gene matches: 5. The CDR3 has 12 residues. The germline V gene encodes CDR1 LGHDT and CDR2 YNNKEL (reference sequence).

V gene TRBV5-1 combines with J gene TRBJ2-5; 9 positions agree with TRBD2. V was clipped by 0 bases and J by 4 bases; unmatched bases: 7. CDR1 and CDR2 from the germline V gene are SGHRS and YFSETQ. The CDR3 has 16 residues. The CDR3 here is CASSLVGSGGGETQYF. The CDR3 DNA reads TGCGCCAGCAGCTTGGTGGGTAGCGGGGGCGGAGAGACCCAGTACTTC.

This chain uses TRBV5-1 with TRBJ2-1, with D possibly being TRBD2 (6 bases). Germline V gives CDR1 SGHRS, CDR2 YFSETQ. V lost 0 bases and J lost 0, with 10 bases in between. The CDR3 has 16 residues. The CDR3 spells CASSLGAGPSYNEQFF. The CDR3 DNA is TGCGCCAGCAGCTTGGGAGCGGGCCCCTCCTACAATGAGCAGTTCTTC.

The sample holds a few counts of this clone. The gene calls are TRBV19 and TRBJ1-1; 10 positions agree with TRBD1. The J segment lost 4 bases and the V segment lost 5 bases, leaving 4 bases of the junction unmatched. Per the germline V gene, CDR1 is LNHDA and CDR2 is SQIVND (reference sequence). The CDR3 totals 14 residues. CDR3 protein: CASSGQGVFTEAFF. The CDR3, as DNA: TGTGCCAGTAGTGGACAGGGGGTTTTCACTGAAGCTTTCTTT. The entire variable domain, with the rest obtained from reference TRBV19 and TRBJ1-1, is as follows: DGGITQSPKYLFRKEGQNVTLSCEQNLNHDAMYWYRQDPGQGLRLIYYSQIVNDFQKGDIAEGYSVSREKKESFPLTVTSAQKNPTAFYLCASSGQGVFTEAFFGQGTRLTVV.

This clone has only one observation. V is TRBV10-3 and J is TRBJ1-2; D unclear. The CDR3 extends over 14 amino acids. Trimming stripped 3 bases from V and 7 bases from J, with 15 bases between. CDR1 is ENHRY and CDR2 is SYGVKD in the germline V gene. As DNA, the CDR3 is TGTGCCATCAGTGACCCCAGGACTTATAGTGGCTACACCTTC. Translating it yields CAISDPRTYSGYTF.

This CDR3 reads CASSLGVGSFKGYGYTF. The CDR3 nucleotides are TGCGCCAGCAGCTTGGGGGTCGGGAGTTTCAAGGGGTATGGCTACACCTTC. V gene TRBV5-1 combines with J gene TRBJ1-2; possibly TRBD1 for D (5 bases). Trimming removed 0 bases from V and 5 bases from J, with 20 bases in between. This CDR3 comprises 17 residues. Germline CDR1 and CDR2: SGHRS and YFSETQ.

V usage is TRBV5-6 and J usage is TRBJ2-5; 7 nucleotides line up with TRBD1. CDR3 length: 15 amino acids. V shed 0 bases, J shed 1 base, and the junction held 3 bases outside the gene matches. CDR1 is SGHDT and CDR2 is YYEEEE in the germline V gene. CDR3 region: CASSLVGTAQETQYF. CDR3 bases: TGTGCCAGCAGCTTGGTGGGGACAGCCCAAGAGACCCAGTACTTC.

This chain links TRBV5-1 with TRBJ2-5; TRBD2 matches at 7 bases. Germline V lookup: CDR1 SGHRS, CDR2 YFSETQ. The CDR3 consists of 15 residues. The V gene end was trimmed by 1 base and the J gene end by 4 bases; junction bases not matched to a gene: 7. The CDR3 sequence is CASSLTGGTGETQYF. DNA for the CDR3: TGCGCCAGCAGCTTGACGGGGGGAACCGGAGAGACCCAGTACTTC.

The CDR3 DNA reads as TGTGCCAGCAGCCAGAGCGGGGGATCCTTTAACGAGCAGTACTTC. Translating it yields CASSQSGGSFNEQYF. This chain joins TRBV11-2 and TRBJ2-7; 8 nucleotides align to TRBD2. CDR1 is SGHAT, CDR2 FQNNGV, per germline. Trimming at V came to 5 bases and at J to 5 bases, leaving 11 bases not matched to a gene. The CDR3 extends over 15 amino acids. Combining the CDR3 with reference TRBV11-2 and TRBJ2-7 gives the whole variable domain EAGVAQSPRYKIIEKRQSVAFWCNPISGHATLYWYQQILGQGPKLLIQFQNNGVVDDSQLPKDRFSAERLKGVDSTLKIQPAKLEDSAVYLCASSQSGGSFNEQYFGPGTRLTVT.

The chain recombines TRBV9 with TRBJ2-2; 8 positions match TRBD1. Germline V gene lookup returns CDR1 SGDLS and CDR2 YYNGEE. The CDR3 runs 15 residues. The ends lost 0 bases at V and 4 bases at J; junction bases unmatched: 2. The CDR3: CASSVGQGPTGELFF. The CDR3 DNA reads TGTGCCAGCAGCGTAGGACAGGGGCCCACCGGGGAGCTGTTTTTT.